The rows below give T cell receptor beta chains drawn from one sample of a study of Ad26.COV2.S vaccination and SARS-CoV-2 variants. Assay used: immunoSEQ multiplex PCR; TCRdb lists only in-frame clones, some missing. The table records roughly 350,000 clones, 75% to 90% of them present only once. The material sequenced was peripheral blood, taken in a trial of Ad26.COV2.S vaccine versus placebo. The receptors come from a person between 18 and 60 years old who received the Ad26.COV2.S COVID-19 vaccine or a placebo. Both conserved end residues are trimmed from each CDR3.

>TRBJ2-7|TRBV10-3
AISGGAQGGTSYEQY
>TRBJ1-1|TRBV19
ASTPGFGNTEAF
>TRBJ2-3|TRBV19
ASSTMGDTDTQY
>TRBJ2-7|TRBV6-2/TRBV6-3
ASSTGFYEQY
>TRBJ2-1|TRBV7-9
ASSSSRDTKEQF
>TRBJ2-1|TRBV19
ASSMGQVRNNEQF
>TRBJ1-1|TRBV5-1
ASSLGDGNTEAF
>TRBJ1-5|TRBV4-1
ASSQVGRSGQPQH
>TRBJ1-1|TRBV5-4
ASSRGGGNTEAF
>TRBJ2-3|TRBV30
AWSVRMTTESTDTQY
>TRBJ1-3|TRBV5-1
ASSSLDTIY
>TRBJ2-3|TRBV28
ASSRPAVDRDTQY
>TRBJ2-5|TRBV30
AWNGQGAVETQY
>TRBJ2-7|TRBV7-8
ASSAYSQGTSGSHEQY
>TRBJ1-1|TRBV4-1
ASSKSPTGTEAF
>TRBJ1-5|TRBV6-1
ASSDDQPQH
>TRBJ2-3|TRBV7-2
ASSLWRGPDTQY
>TRBJ2-2|TRBV10-2
ASQTGTGLRTGELF
>TRBJ2-7|TRBV5-1
ASSLGTPYEQY
>TRBJ2-7|TRBV4-1
ASSLTGSFYEQY
>TRBJ1-1|TRBV27
ASSLAGKGTEAF
>TRBJ2-3|TRBV4-3
ASSQDPAAGGTDTQY
>TRBJ2-5|TRBV9
ASSGGSDGRVETQY
>TRBJ1-1|TRBV30
AWTRGGAGNTEAF
>TRBJ1-1|TRBV12-3/TRBV12-4
ASSLQGITEAF
>TRBJ1-2|TRBV28
ASSFPANYGYT
>TRBJ1-6|TRBV18
ASSSGTSNSPLH
>TRBJ2-2|TRBV4-1
ASSQVAGVTGELF
>TRBJ1-1|TRBV6-5
ASSYGNEAF
>TRBJ1-5|TRBV29-1
SEDRVVRQPQH
>TRBJ2-2|TRBV18
ASSPRDTRAGELF
>TRBJ2-2|TRBV15
ATSPGTGGTGELF
>TRBJ2-5|TRBV10-3
AISPLDGETQY
>TRBJ1-2|TRBV7-6
ASSPQGLNYGYT
>TRBJ1-1|TRBV28
ASSSGGEAF
>TRBJ1-2|TRBV14
ASSHPENYGYT
>TRBJ1-2|TRBV29-1
SVEIPGDAYGYT
>TRBJ2-7|TRBV5-1
ASSLEGRGFYEQY
>TRBJ2-7|TRBV19
ASSISSGELVYEQY
>TRBJ2-7|TRBV5-1
ASSPGLAGPTSYEQY
>TRBJ1-1|TRBV6-2/TRBV6-3
ASSSLLVGGDTEAF
>TRBJ2-3|TRBV6-4
ASSAGGADTQY
>TRBJ2-7|TRBV27
ASSFSGSPTYEQY
>TRBJ2-3|TRBV7-2
ASTSTVSTDTQY
>TRBJ2-5|TRBV19
ASSRALEETQY
>TRBJ2-2|TRBV5-5
ASSSITGELF
>TRBJ1-3|TRBV28
ASSSREGLFSGNTIY
>TRBJ2-2|TRBV5-5
ASSLGGGELF
>TRBJ1-5|TRBV28
ASSTGGAGGQPQH
>TRBJ1-6|TRBV6-6
ASSRPGALH
>TRBJ1-2|TRBV27
ASSAPGGGYT
>TRBJ2-1|TRBV4-3
ASSQRDRTYNEQF
>TRBJ1-2|TRBV19
ASSRRQGRSGYT
>TRBJ2-1|TRBV19
ASSIVAGTGYNEQF
>TRBJ1-2|TRBV7-9
ASSLLIRDRGQGYT